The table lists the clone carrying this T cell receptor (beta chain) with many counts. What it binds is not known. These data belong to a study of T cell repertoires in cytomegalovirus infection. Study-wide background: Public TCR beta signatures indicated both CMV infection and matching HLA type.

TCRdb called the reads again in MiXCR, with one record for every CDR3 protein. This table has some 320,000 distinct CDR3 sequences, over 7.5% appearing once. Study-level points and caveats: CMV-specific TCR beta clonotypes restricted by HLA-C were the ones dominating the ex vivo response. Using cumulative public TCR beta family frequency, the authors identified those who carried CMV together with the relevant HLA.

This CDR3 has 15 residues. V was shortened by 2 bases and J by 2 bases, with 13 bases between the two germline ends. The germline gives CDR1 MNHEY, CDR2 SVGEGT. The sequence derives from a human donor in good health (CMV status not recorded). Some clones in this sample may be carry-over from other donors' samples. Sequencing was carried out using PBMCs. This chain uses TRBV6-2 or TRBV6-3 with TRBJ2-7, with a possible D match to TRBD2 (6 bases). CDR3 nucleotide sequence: TGTGCCAGCAGTTACCCCGGGGGATTCACCTACGAGCAGTACTTC. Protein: CASSYPGGFTYEQYF.